The 24 T cell receptor beta chains presented below share a single source sample, sequenced in a study of regulatory T cells in long-lasting Graves disease. Sample time point: newly diagnosed GD, antithyroid drugs for less than 3 months. Construction of the TCR library relied on RNA isolated from PBMCs. Assembly of TCR beta libraries relied on iRepertoire HTBI primers together with Arm-PCR of CDR3 regions. TCRdb independently ran MiXCR on the multiplex PCR reads; one entry per CDR3 protein. The sample shows around 330,000 distinct CDR3 sequences, 18% of them seen only once. The sequencing used peripheral blood mononuclear cells (PBMCs), collected at new diagnosis, from a patient treated with antithyroid drugs. These TCRs come from a female donor with Graves disease.

The table lists this clonotype with a few counts. V usage is TRBV9 and J usage is TRBJ2-6, with TRBD2 identical over 8 bases. The CDR3 runs to 18 residues. V gave up 2 bases and J gave up 2 bases; unmatched junction bases: 9. CDR1 and CDR2 (germline): SGDLS, YYNGEE. As DNA, the CDR3 is TGTGCCAGCAGCGTTTGGGCTAGCGGGTCCACTGGGGCCAACGTCCTGACTTTC. Protein sequence: CASSVWASGSTGANVLTF.

This clonotype has ten or more counts. The J gene is TRBJ2-7, the V gene TRBV2, with 7 bases identical to TRBD1. In germline, CDR1 is SNHLY, CDR2 FYNNEI. The trim removed 8 bases at V and 3 bases at J, leaving 16 bases unmatched. This CDR3 spans 16 amino acids. The CDR3 reads CASVRHEQGSHYEQYF. The CDR3 coding sequence is TGTGCCAGCGTACGACACGAACAGGGGTCGCACTACGAGCAGTACTTC. Variable domain in full (rest from reference TRBV2 and TRBJ2-7): EPEVTQTPSHQVTQMGQEVILRCVPISNHLYFYWYRQILGQKVEFLVSFYNNEISEKSEIFDDQFSVERPDGSNFTLKIRSTKLEDSAMYFCASVRHEQGSHYEQYFGPGTRLTVT.

The chain uses TRBV11-2 and TRBJ2-1, with 9 positions matching TRBD1. In germline, CDR1 is SGHAT, CDR2 FQNNGV. After removal of 5 bases from V and 0 bases from J, the junction contained 2 bases not matched to a gene. The CDR3 contains 15 residues. CDR3 sequence reads: CASSGTGSSYNEQFF. CDR3 bases: TGTGCCAGCAGCGGGACAGGGAGCTCCTACAATGAGCAGTTCTTC.

In its sample, this clonotype was seen many times. The chain uses TRBV19 and TRBJ2-1; a possible D gene is TRBD1 (6 bases). Trimming took 2 bases from V and 6 from J, leaving 14 bases between them. The length of the CDR3 is 15 residues. Germline assignment: CDR1 LNHDA and CDR2 SQIVND (reference sequence). CDR3 nucleotide sequence: TGTGCCAGTAGTATATCCGCTACAGGGTTCAATGAGCAGTTCTTC. Its translation is CASSISATGFNEQFF.

With regard to this clonotype: A read error is possible here, since a much larger clone lies one base away. The chain links TRBV3-1 to TRBJ2-7; D unresolved. Germline CDR1 is LGHDT and CDR2 is YNNKEL (reference sequence). The CDR3 runs 12 residues. The CDR3 bases are TGTGCCAGCGGCCAAGTGGGCTACGAGCAGTACTTC. This sequence encodes CASGQVGYEQYF.

The chain carries TRBV6-2 or TRBV6-3 and TRBJ1-5, with 7 bases lining up with TRBD1. The CDR3 has 13 residues. V gave up 6 bases and J gave up 6 bases; unmatched junction bases: 5. Germline V CDR1 and CDR2: MNHEY, SVGEGT. Written as DNA, the CDR3 is TGTGCCAGCAGCGAGGACAGGAGTCAGCCCCAGCATTTT. This encodes CASSEDRSQPQHF.

V gene TRBV5-1 combines with J gene TRBJ2-4, with TRBD2 as a possible D gene (7 bases). Germline V lookup: CDR1 SGHRS, CDR2 YFSETQ. Trimming removed 4 bases from V and 6 bases from J, with 20 bases in between. The CDR3 covers 16 residues. CDR3 amino acids: CASSPSGGGIRNIQYF. The DNA for the CDR3 is TGCGCCAGCAGCCCTAGCGGAGGGGGGATAAGAAACATTCAGTACTTC.

This clonotype appeared many times. The CDR3 region has the DNA TGTGCCAGCAGTTACTATGGGCTAGCGGCCTACATTACTTCGAACACCGGGGAGCTGTTTTTT. As protein: CASSYYGLAAYITSNTGELFF. J is TRBJ2-2 and V is TRBV6-5; TRBD2 agrees at 7 bases. CDR1 MNHEY and CDR2 SVGAGI come from the germline V gene. The V and J ends lost 1 base and 0 bases, in that order; junction bases with no gene match: 17. This CDR3 is 21 amino acids long.

In its sample, this clonotype was seen many times. The genes are TRBV12-3 or TRBV12-4 and TRBJ1-5; D call uncertain. This CDR3 has 14 amino acids. V dropped 0 bases and J dropped 4 bases, with 7 bases sitting between them. The CDR3 nucleotides read TGTGCCAGCAGTTTAGCGGCCAGAAATCAGCCCCAGCATTTT. This encodes CASSLAARNQPQHF.

This clonotype showed up many times. The chain has TRBV7-9 and TRBJ2-5; the D is unclear. The CDR3 spans 15 residues. The germline V and J ends were trimmed by 1 base and 5 bases, with 14 bases remaining between them. The germline CDR1 and CDR2 sequences are SEHNR and FQNEAQ (reference sequence). The CDR3 protein is CASSLGASEVETQYF. Written as DNA, the CDR3 is TGTGCCAGCAGCTTAGGCGCCTCCGAGGTGGAGACCCAGTACTTC.

This clonotype came up many times. V and J are TRBV3-1 and TRBJ2-1, with a weak D call TRBD1 (6 bases). Trimming took 4 bases from V and 8 from J, leaving 12 bases between them. CDR1 LGHDT and CDR2 YNNKEL come from the germline V gene (reference sequence). This CDR3 has 13 amino acids. The CDR3 loop reads CASSRIQGYEQFF. For the CDR3, the DNA is TGTGCCAGCAGCCGGATACAGGGTTATGAGCAGTTCTTC.

This clonotype was detected a few times. This chain links TRBV30 with TRBJ1-5; the D gene is possibly TRBD1 (5 bases). This CDR3 region has 15 residues. V gave up 0 bases and J gave up 4 bases, with 13 bases separating them. Germline CDR1 is GTSNPN and CDR2 is SVGIG (reference sequence). The CDR3 bases are TGTGCCTGGAGTGTCCCCCAGGGTGGTAATCAGCCCCAGCATTTT. Its protein product is CAWSVPQGGNQPQHF.

The chain recombines TRBV19 with TRBJ2-3; 7 bases are shared with TRBD1. V lost 4 bases to trimming and J lost 4 bases; unmatched junction nucleotides: 8. CDR3 length: 15 amino acids. The germline CDR1 and CDR2 sequences are LNHDA and SQIVND (reference sequence). The CDR3 DNA is TGTGCCAGTAGTAATGATGAGACAGGGTCAGATACGCAGTATTTT. This encodes CASSNDETGSDTQYF.

There are many counts of this clonotype. The chain is built from TRBV28 and TRBJ2-4; weak D call: TRBD1 (5 bases). Trimming took off 10 bases at V and 7 bases at J, with 17 bases between the two ends. The CDR3 length is 13 residues. Germline V CDR1 and CDR2: MDHEN, SYDVKM. CDR3 residues: CAISSGLRNIQYF. In DNA, the CDR3 is TGTGCCATCTCATCAGGGCTTCGGAACATTCAGTACTTC.

This clonotype has at least ten counts. The gene calls are TRBV11-2 and TRBJ1-4, with unresolved D. The CDR3 has 15 amino acids. Trimming took 5 bases from V and 5 from J, leaving 15 bases between them. Germline V gives CDR1 SGHAT, CDR2 FQNNGV. CDR3 region: CASSEGLQLNEKLFF. For the CDR3, the DNA is TGTGCCAGCAGCGAGGGATTACAGCTGAATGAAAAACTGTTTTTT. The complete variable domain, with remaining parts taken from reference TRBV11-2 and TRBJ1-4, reads EAGVAQSPRYKIIEKRQSVAFWCNPISGHATLYWYQQILGQGPKLLIQFQNNGVVDDSQLPKDRFSAERLKGVDSTLKIQPAKLEDSAVYLCASSEGLQLNEKLFFGSGTQLSVL.

As for this clonotype: A much bigger clone sits one base away, suggesting this may be a read error. The V and J genes are TRBV5-1 and TRBJ1-1; D perhaps matches TRBD1 (6 bases). Germline V gene data show CDR1 as SGHRS and CDR2 as YFSETQ. The CDR3 totals 13 residues. The CDR3 DNA is TGCGCCACCCAGCGGGGCAGGGGAACTGAAGCTTTATTT. Its translation: CATQRGRGTEALF.

This clonotype occurred many times. The J gene is TRBJ1-2, the V gene TRBV2; TRBD1 is a possible D gene (6 bases). Germline V gene data show CDR1 as SNHLY and CDR2 as FYNNEI. This CDR3 is built from 13 residues. Trimming stripped 6 bases from V and 6 bases from J, with 14 bases between. The CDR3 region has the DNA TGTGCCAGCAGAGCTACAGGGATCGATGGCTACACCTTC. This codes for CASRATGIDGYTF.

This clonotype has just a few counts. V gene TRBV20-1 combines with J gene TRBJ2-1; the match to TRBD2 covers 10 bases. J lost 8 bases, V lost 3 bases, and 10 bases had no gene match. The CDR3 totals 15 residues. Germline V gene data show CDR1 as DFQATT and CDR2 as SNEGSKA (reference sequence). The CDR3 protein is CSASRMGTSEDEQFF. The CDR3 region has the DNA TGCAGTGCTAGTAGGATGGGGACTAGCGAAGATGAGCAGTTCTTC.

Ten or more counts support this clonotype. The chain links TRBV19 to TRBJ2-1, with a weak D call TRBD1 (6 bases). This CDR3 has 16 amino acids. Germline V gene lookup returns CDR1 LNHDA and CDR2 SQIVND (reference sequence). V gave up 8 bases and J gave up 4 bases, with 21 bases separating them. The CDR3 reads CASGGFGSGLYNEQFF. The CDR3, as DNA: TGTGCCAGTGGGGGCTTCGGCTCCGGCCTTTACAATGAGCAGTTCTTC. Filled out from reference TRBV19 and TRBJ2-1, the complete variable domain reads DGGITQSPKYLFRKEGQNVTLSCEQNLNHDAMYWYRQDPGQGLRLIYYSQIVNDFQKGDIAEGYSVSREKKESFPLTVTSAQKNPTAFYLCASGGFGSGLYNEQFFGPGTRLTVL.

This clonotype came up many times. This rearrangement joins TRBV28 to TRBJ2-7, with D unclear. Trimming removed 4 bases at V and 6 bases at J, with 19 bases between. CDR1 MDHEN and CDR2 SYDVKM come from the germline V gene. There are 15 residues in the CDR3. The CDR3 region is CASSSPSLNLPEQYF. DNA for the CDR3: TGTGCCAGCAGTTCCCCGTCGCTAAATCTCCCCGAGCAGTACTTC.

There are many counts of this clonotype. The rearrangement joins TRBV24-1 to TRBJ2-5; D is unresolved. Germline V gene lookup returns CDR1 KGHDR and CDR2 SFDVKD. Trimming shortened V by 5 bases and J by 5 bases, and 11 bases separated the two germline ends. The CDR3 loop spans 13 amino acids. The CDR3 protein is CATSGSGRETQYF. Written as DNA, the CDR3 is TGTGCCACCAGTGGCTCCGGACGGGAGACCCAGTACTTC.

This clonotype occurred many times. The V and J genes are TRBV11-2 and TRBJ1-6; 7 bases line up with TRBD1. The trim removed 2 bases at V and 10 bases at J, leaving 2 bases unmatched. The germline CDR1 and CDR2 sequences are SGHAT and FQNNGV. CDR3 length equals 13 residues. The CDR3 DNA sequence: TGTGCCAGCAGCTTAACAGGGGAATCACCCCTCCACTTT. Translation gives CASSLTGESPLHF.

This clonotype has at least ten counts. The chain is built from TRBV6-1 and TRBJ2-7, with D perhaps TRBD1 or TRBD2 (5 bases each). In germline, CDR1 is MNHNS, CDR2 SASEGT. Trimming pared 4 bases from V and 0 bases from J, leaving 13 bases between. CDR3 size: 15 residues. The CDR3 coding sequence is TGTGCCAGCAGTGCCCGGGACGGTTTCTCCTACGAGCAGTACTTC. This translates into CASSARDGFSYEQYF.

This clonotype was seen more than once but under ten times. This chain joins TRBV19 and TRBJ2-1, with 11 bases fitting TRBD2. This CDR3 comprises 17 residues. V trimming: 5 bases; J trimming: 3 bases; junction bases outside the gene matches: 9. The V gene's germline CDR1 is LNHDA and CDR2 SQIVND (reference sequence). The CDR3, as DNA: TGTGCCAGTAGTCTGGGACTAGCGGCAACAATCTACAATGAGCAGTTCTTC. Its translation is CASSLGLAATIYNEQFF.